Included here is one TCR beta chain sequence, with context. Its recognized antigen is unknown. No clone much larger than this one lies a single base away; base qualities are absent. Library generation was performed with the immunoSEQ multiplex PCR assay. The multiplex PCR relied on a mix of 60 forward primers for TCR Vbeta segments and 13 reverse primers for TCR Jbeta segments. The CDR3 region of rearranged TCR beta genes was amplified from genomic DNA by a multiplex PCR assay. The Illumina HiSeq System was used to sequence the amplified TCR beta libraries as 87-base-pair reads. In the source study's methods: Across the 500 to 700 repertoires, a later analysis counted tens of millions of unique TCR beta chains, roughly 11 million of which were shared by at least two donors. A nearest-neighbor algorithm error-corrected the raw reads and collapsed the reads into unique sequences, merging closely related sequences to remove PCR and sequencing errors. Alignment of CDR3 sequences to IMGT reference sequences was used to assign V, D and J gene segments. For a sequence to be retained, at least a six-nucleotide match to both a V gene segment and a J gene segment was required. Rearrangements were called productive when the CDR3 lacked stop codons and stayed in frame with V and J; all others were non-productive. Following IMGT convention, CDR3 was defined as the stretch from the second conserved V-encoded cysteine to the conserved J-encoded phenylalanine. The earlier analysis of about 590 of the donors excluded sequences that lacked an unambiguous match to a single V gene segment. In an earlier analysis of 587 of the donors, a V segment was called functional when productive rearrangements were above 56.7%, and segregating when the standard deviation between donors exceeded 5%. A statistical classification framework was developed to diagnose cytomegalovirus status using the catalog of TCR beta chain sequences. In a later analysis, V and J genes were assigned by comparing TCR nucleotide sequences against IMGT/GENE-DB human TR gene sequences. The TCRdist pipeline was used in a later analysis to assign CDR3 sequences and most-parsimonious VDJ recombination scenarios. In a later analysis, each TCR beta chain was defined by its CDR3 amino acid sequence together with its V-gene family, and reads lacking a unique V-gene family were excluded. To address suspected cross-contamination and a sequencing artifact, a later analysis removed under 600 highly shared, low-generation-probability nucleotide sequences. In a later analysis, a clonal expansion index for each public chain was calculated from normalized within-repertoire ranks of inferred template counts. Generation probabilities in a later analysis came from a VDJ recombination model fitted to out-of-frame rearrangements, and those results were checked against IGoR. Hypergeometric tests were used in a later analysis to score TCR-TCR, TCR-HLA and TCR-CMV co-occurrence, with a repertoire-size bias correction applied to the TCR pairs. In a later analysis, false discovery rates were estimated by permuting HLA or CMV assignments 20 times. In a later analysis, co-occurring TCRs were grouped using DBSCAN, with TCRdist sequence similarity added in when clustering inside HLA-allele-positive subsets. Co-occurrence clustering excluded repertoires with fewer than 30,000 or more than 120,000 public chains, plus five with anomalous nucleotide sharing. What TCRdb holds here is the immuneACCESS table cut down to in-frame rearrangements. Part of the clones is not present; checked against another copy, under half of the missing clones reflect an unresolved V gene, and the others are unexplained. That table gives V, J and clone size, and the DNA gave D and trimming. The sample table lists 100,000 or so clones, more than 80% of them with a count of one. About 3.9% of the sample goes to the ten largest clones.

The cohort was made up of 500 to 800 healthy bone marrow donors. Cohort members were all nominally healthy when sampled, although unrecorded immune exposures were likely present. The donor was CMV seronegative and belonged to the group of over 350 seronegative cohort members. Each donor provided a peripheral blood sample, and peripheral blood mononuclear cells were used for TCR beta sequencing. Genomic DNA was extracted from the blood cell samples with the Qiagen DNeasy Blood Extraction Kit. Spanning cysteine to phenylalanine, the CDR3 consists of 15 amino acids. The entry retains the CDR3 DNA only, 45 bases that are in frame from base 1. The germline V gene (reference sequence) yields SEHNR for CDR1 and FQNEAQ for CDR2. V is cut back by 7 bases and J by 2 bases, with 6 bases in the junction unmatched. The sample comes from a study of cytomegalovirus exposure and HLA in healthy donors (TCRdb year 2017). Some background on the complete study: In an earlier analysis of around 540 of the donors, 250 to 350 Gb of sequence data and approximately 100 million unique TCR beta sequences from about 190 million T cells were reported. An early release covering about 600 HLA-typed donors comprised approximately 300 gigabases of sequencing data and around 85 million unique TCR sequences. The genetic ancestry cluster associated with self-reported Caucasian donors included about 84% of the approximately 400 genotyped donors. The aim of the study was to test whether cataloging public T cell receptors could identify signatures of past pathogen exposure. The T cell repertoires of around 730 subjects were profiled by immunosequencing and related to cytomegalovirus serostatus. A separate validation cohort of about 110 different subjects was used in addition to the 666-subject first cohort. To predict cytomegalovirus infection status, the study brought together high-throughput TCR immunosequencing, statistical association of individual TCRs with disease status, and machine learning. A later analysis re-analyzed previously published TCR beta repertoires from several hundred donors and added high-resolution HLA genotyping to study TCR occurrence patterns. The later analysis used no new phenotypic data to find candidate immune exposures, relying instead on TCR beta sequences and their occurrence across donors. An earlier analysis of some 500 of the donors used high-throughput TCR beta sequencing to judge whether each TCR beta V gene segment behaved as functional or pseudogenic. Alongside the repertoire data, information on donor age, sex, ethnicity and CMV serostatus was compiled. In a later genetic analysis, genome-wide SNP genotypes for 398 of the 666 donors were used, and that subset was treated as a discovery cohort. Every discovery cohort repertoire had been produced on one sequencing platform. Class I and class II HLA loci were covered by the typing at four-digit resolution. Typing coverage varied by locus: roughly 629-640 donors for A, B, C, DRB1 and DQB1; approximately 520 for DQA1; 606 for DPA1; fewer than 480 for DPB1. Four to six DR-DQ haplotypes were handled as single units for association and clustering, since linkage in the cohort was strong. Among some 400 genotyped donors of the cohort, an average of approximately 200,000 unique TCR beta nucleotide sequences was sequenced per donor, of which 15% to 20% were non-productive. The research as a whole found: A later genetic analysis reported fewer N-insertions in productive TCRs among donors in an Asian-associated ancestry cluster than the roughly 720-donor mean. HLA typing was unavailable for some donors at each locus, so association tests used only the typed subset. In a later genetic analysis, a missense DCLRE1C variant was associated with V-gene and J-gene trimming of TCR beta chains, and the association was replicated in an independent cohort. Specific HLA alleles were associated with 16,951 TCR beta sequences at a false discovery rate of 0.05 in a later analysis. Correlated functional status among segregating V segments might reflect linkage disequilibrium, but an unknown experimental factor could not be ruled out. Because the 87-base-pair reads could not distinguish some IMGT-functional V segments, including TRBV6-2 and TRBV6-3, those segments were excluded. The study gave a list of more than 150 TCR beta chains associated with cytomegalovirus. In a later analysis, HLA-associated TCR beta chains were found to be more clonally expanded and to have lower generation probabilities than equally common non-associated chains. Across donors, most TCR sequences were observed very rarely, whereas some public TCRs were present in many individuals. Most CMV-associated TCR beta chains appeared to be HLA-restricted in a later analysis, and the HLA associations seemed to be driven largely by CMV exposure. A later analysis reported that several top co-occurrence clusters appeared linked to parvovirus B19, influenza, CMV and Epstein-Barr virus. A further reported finding was that TCR beta sequences accurately predicted the HLA-A and HLA-B alleles for most subjects in the first cohort. In this cohort, only TCR beta chains were sequenced, and detectable features were limited by the absence of alpha or paired-chain data. The presence/absence analyses assumed that sequencing depth was roughly uniform across donors, and that assumption may not be true. In an earlier analysis of roughly 500 of the donors, most TCR beta V segments appeared in productive rearrangements about 87% or about 30% of the time, broadly matching IMGT annotations. The authors suggested that the approach could potentially be extended to other disease states and immunological phenotypes. A cluster of highly shared sequence variants was judged likely to be a technical artifact of the sequencing pipeline. In a later analysis, TCR association rates were found to vary across HLA loci, with the most associated TCRs seen for DRB1 alleles and the fewest for HLA-C alleles. Strong co-occurrence of HLA alleles, especially DR and DQ, made assigning TCR associations to individual alleles difficult. A few of the identified cytomegalovirus-associated TCR beta chains were confirmed in vitro to be specific for cytomegalovirus antigens. The classifier was reported to diagnose cytomegalovirus status with high specificity and sensitivity in both the original and validation cohorts. CMV serostatus was the only immune exposure information available for the cohort. The earlier analysis of approximately 540 of the donors excluded over 15 rarely observed V segments, including chromosome 9 orphons, because counts were too low.

Sequencing was performed on PBMCs. Recombination joined TRBV7-9 with TRBJ2-7; TRBD2 matches 12 bases in the middle. The clonotype was recovered from a man aged 30 to 39 in good health and CMV-seronegative. The CDR3 amino acid sequence is: CASTSRTSGAYEQYF. The DNA sequence follows: TGTGCCAGCACCAGTAGGACTAGCGGGGCCTACGAGCAGTACTTC.